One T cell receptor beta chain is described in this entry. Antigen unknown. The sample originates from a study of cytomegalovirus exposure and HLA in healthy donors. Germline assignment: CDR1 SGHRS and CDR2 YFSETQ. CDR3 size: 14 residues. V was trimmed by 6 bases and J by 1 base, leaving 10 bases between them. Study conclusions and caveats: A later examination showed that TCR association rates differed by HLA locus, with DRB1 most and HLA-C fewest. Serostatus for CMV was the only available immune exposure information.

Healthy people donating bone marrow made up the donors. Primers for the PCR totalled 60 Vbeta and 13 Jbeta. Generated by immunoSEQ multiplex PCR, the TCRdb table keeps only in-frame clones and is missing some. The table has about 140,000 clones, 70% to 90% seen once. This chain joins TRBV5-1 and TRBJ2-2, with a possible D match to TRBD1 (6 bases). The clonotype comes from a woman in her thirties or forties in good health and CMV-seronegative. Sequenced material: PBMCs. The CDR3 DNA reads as TGCGCCAGCATGGGGACATTGAACACCGGGGAGCTGTTTTTT. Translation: CASMGTLNTGELFF.